The present entry profiles one T cell receptor (beta chain) with its context. The antigen is unknown. MiXCR, run by TCRdb on the PCR reads, gives a single entry per CDR3 protein. Counted here are some 25,000 distinct CDR3 sequences, around 49% occurring once; the ten biggest clones make up 0.8% to 1.2%. These data come from a study of vaccination and CD4 T cells after COVID-19. Study in general: Typically, post-vaccine samples were obtained a median 72 days after dose two, within a range of 14 to 241.

Germline CDR1 is DFQATT and CDR2 is SNEGSKA (reference sequence). Trimming shortened V by 6 bases and J by 5 bases, and 20 bases separated the two germline ends. The CDR3 contains 14 residues. General study findings and limits: The appearance of a median roughly 89% of reactive clones in convalescent patients occurred only post-vaccination.

This TCR was recovered from a human donor who had recovered from COVID-19. The V gene is TRBV20-1, the J gene TRBJ2-7; D is perhaps TRBD2 (7 bases). This material consisted of CD4+ T cells from blood, taken before SARS-CoV-2 vaccination. CDR3 nucleotide sequence: TGCAGTGCAAAACTTCGGGGGGCGCGAAACGAGCAGTACTTC. It translates to CSAKLRGARNEQYF.